This TCR beta chain was sequenced for a study of T cell responses to AZD1222 COVID-19 vaccine. CDR1 is SEHNR, CDR2 FQNEAQ, per germline (reference sequence). Trimming removed 5 bases at V and 0 bases at J, with 8 bases between. The CDR3 consists of 14 residues. Libraries were prepared by immunoSEQ multiplex PCR; TCRdb keeps only in-frame clonotypes and omits some of them. The sample records approximately 180,000 clones, 85% to 90% being singletons. This rearrangement joins TRBV7-9 to TRBJ1-5, with D hard to call. The material sequenced was peripheral blood, taken on day 0 of AZD1222 vaccination. This TCR was recovered from an adult in good health. The CDR3 spells CASSPDGSNQPQHF. The CDR3 DNA reads TGTGCCAGCAGCCCTGACGGTAGCAATCAGCCCCAGCATTTT.